Listed here is a single TCR beta chain. Its antigen remains unidentified. This entry belongs to a study of shared clonotypes between healthy human individuals. Whole-study findings and limits: Non-shared clonotypes displayed generation probabilities falling below those of clonotypes present in all four donors. Clonotypes that were shared across a handful of donors made up about 5.1% of naive CD4 clonotypes. Despite large depth, rarefaction showed incomplete sorted-subset sequencing.

Germline V gene data show CDR1 as SGHRS and CDR2 as YFSETQ. The germline V and J ends were trimmed by 4 bases and 0 bases, with 15 bases remaining between them. The CDR3 has 16 residues. Assay used: immunoSEQ multiplex PCR; TCRdb lists only in-frame clones, some missing. The sample holds about 2 million clones; 95% are singletons and the top ten take more than 0.1%. The sequence was collected from a man between 18 and 29 years old in good health. This sequence joins TRBV5-1 and TRBJ2-3, with D possibly being TRBD1 (6 bases). What was sequenced was naive CD4+ T cells sorted from blood. The subset denotes: CD45RA+ positively selected. The CDR3 sequence is CASSLNRAPSTDTQYF. The CDR3 DNA follows: TGCGCCAGCAGCCTAAACAGGGCCCCCAGCACAGATACGCAGTATTTT.